What follows describes a single TCR beta chain. Trimming removed 1 base from V and 4 bases from J, with 13 bases in between. CDR1 is LGHNA, CDR2 YSLEER, per germline. The CDR3 contains 15 residues. While the first cohort had 600 to 800 subjects, the donors belonged to the separate validation cohort of 120 subjects. This sample stems from a study of cytomegalovirus exposure and HLA in healthy donors. Turning to the study itself: The approximately 680 first-cohort repertoires and the 95 to 150 validation repertoires shared the same platform, a later analysis reported.

Method: immunoSEQ multiplex PCR; TCRdb's copy keeps in-frame clones and lacks some. This sample has 260,000 or so clones, with approximately 90% found just once. This chain connects TRBV4-3 to TRBJ1-1, with D perhaps TRBD1 (5 bases). The TCR sequence derives from a man between 18 and 29 years old in good health and CMV-seronegative. Sequenced sample: PBMCs. The CDR3 loop reads CASSQALRQSTEAFF. The CDR3, as DNA: TGCGCCAGCAGCCAAGCGTTACGACAGAGCACTGAAGCTTTCTTT.